This T cell receptor beta chain was documented in a study of blood T cell repertoires in COVID-19. Germline V gene lookup returns CDR1 SGHTA and CDR2 FQGNSA. There are 14 residues in the CDR3. Trimming left V 5 bases short and J 7 bases short, with 15 bases between. In the original workflow: Estimation of nucleated cell counts relied on the amplification of reference gene primers. Data came from immunoSEQ multiplex PCR; TCRdb stores just in-frame clones and leaves some out. The V and J calls and clone size are taken from that table; D and trimming were inferred from the DNA. This table has approximately 150,000 clones, 87% appearing once.

This sequence was found in a human donor in a cohort sampled during active COVID-19. Sequenced sample: peripheral blood. The chain combines TRBV7-2 with TRBJ1-3; D possibly corresponds to TRBD1 (5 bases). The CDR3, as DNA: TGTGCCAGCAGCCCCCCGGGGGTTTGGAACACCATATATTTT. Translating gives CASSPPGVWNTIYF.